This T cell receptor beta chain was sequenced for a study of vaccination effects on CD4 cells after COVID-19. Study conclusions and caveats: Spike-reactive clones present post-vaccine in convalescents were predominantly new vaccine-induced clones. Relatively few convalescent patients took part in the study, which had no early post-infection timepoints.

The germline V gene has CDR1 LGHDT and CDR2 YNNKEL (reference sequence). Trimming shortened V by 4 bases and J by 5 bases, and 9 bases separated the two germline ends. The CDR3 extends over 14 amino acids. Before sequencing took place, the ViraFEST assay used viral peptide pools to expand antigen-specific CD4+ T cells. CD4+ T cells were isolated after nine to ten days of culture. This person caught SARS-CoV-2 sometime from March to December 2020, and PCR testing confirmed the infection. PBMC cultures contained some 2.1 million cells per well, roughly 10 IU/ml IL-2 and roughly 10 ug/ml peptides. Clones were sequenced by immunoSEQ multiplex PCR, and TCRdb holds only the in-frame ones, with some missing. The sample yields some 22,000 clones, more than 70% seen once. As concerns this clone: The antigen remains unidentified.

Source: CD4+ T cells from PBMCs cultured with SARS-CoV-2 spike peptides, taken before COVID-19 vaccination. The chain couples TRBV3-1 (or the pseudogene TRBV3-2) to TRBJ1-6; tentative D call: TRBD1 (5 bases). The clonotype was recovered from a human donor who had a prior SARS-CoV-2 infection. CDR3 sequence (DNA): TGTGCCAGCAGCCTTCGGGGCAATAATTCACCCCTCCACTTT. This gives the protein CASSLRGNNSPLHF.